Detailed here is one TCR beta chain. The antigen remains undetermined. This sample was taken from a study of a mutant IDH1 vaccine in newly diagnosed glioma. Whole-study context: The treated population exhibited a male proportion of roughly 62%, a female proportion of approximately 38%, and a mean age of about 40 years.

Measured with immunoSEQ multiplex PCR; TCRdb has only the in-frame clones, and not every one. Of approximately 50,000 clones listed, around 90% were seen once; the top ten hold 5.7%. Indicated time point: week 35, safety follow-up. In the vaccine, a single dose held 300 ug of the mutant IDH1 20-mer peptide, along with topical imiquimod. J lost 4 bases, V lost 1 base, and 9 bases had no gene match. There are 16 residues in the CDR3. CDR1 is SGHDN and CDR2 is FVKESK in the germline V gene. The specimen was PBMCs, collected from a glioma patient whose treatment included an IDH1 peptide vaccine. This TCR was recovered from a woman aged 40 to 50 with glioma. V is TRBV14 and J is TRBJ2-7; 8 nucleotides line up with TRBD2. The CDR3 nucleotides are TGTGCCAGCAGCCAAGGTGGCGGGGGGCCGGGGTACGAGCAGTACTTC. It is translated as CASSQGGGGPGYEQYF.